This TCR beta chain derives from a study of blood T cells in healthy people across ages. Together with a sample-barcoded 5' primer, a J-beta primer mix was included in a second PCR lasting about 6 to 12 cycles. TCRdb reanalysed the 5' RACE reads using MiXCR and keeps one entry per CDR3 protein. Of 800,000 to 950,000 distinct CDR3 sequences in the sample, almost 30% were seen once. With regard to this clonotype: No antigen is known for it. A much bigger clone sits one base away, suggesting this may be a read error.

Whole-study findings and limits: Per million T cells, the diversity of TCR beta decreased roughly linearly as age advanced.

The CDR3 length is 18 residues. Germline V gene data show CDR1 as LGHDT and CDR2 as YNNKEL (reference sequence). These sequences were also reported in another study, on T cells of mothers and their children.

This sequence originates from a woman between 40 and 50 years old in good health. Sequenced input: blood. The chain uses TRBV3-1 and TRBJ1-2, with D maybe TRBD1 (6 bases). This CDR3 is CAGSPQLSPWTAHNGYTF. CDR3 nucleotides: TGTGCCGGCAGCCCACAGCTATCTCCTTGGACAGCTCACAATGGCTACACCTTC. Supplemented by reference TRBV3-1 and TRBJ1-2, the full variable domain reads DTAVSQTPKYLVTQMGNDKSIKCEQNLGHDTMYWYKQDSKKFLKIMFSYNNKELIINETVPNRFSPKSPDKAHLNLHINSLELGDSAVYFCAGSPQLSPWTAHNGYTFGSGTRLTVV.